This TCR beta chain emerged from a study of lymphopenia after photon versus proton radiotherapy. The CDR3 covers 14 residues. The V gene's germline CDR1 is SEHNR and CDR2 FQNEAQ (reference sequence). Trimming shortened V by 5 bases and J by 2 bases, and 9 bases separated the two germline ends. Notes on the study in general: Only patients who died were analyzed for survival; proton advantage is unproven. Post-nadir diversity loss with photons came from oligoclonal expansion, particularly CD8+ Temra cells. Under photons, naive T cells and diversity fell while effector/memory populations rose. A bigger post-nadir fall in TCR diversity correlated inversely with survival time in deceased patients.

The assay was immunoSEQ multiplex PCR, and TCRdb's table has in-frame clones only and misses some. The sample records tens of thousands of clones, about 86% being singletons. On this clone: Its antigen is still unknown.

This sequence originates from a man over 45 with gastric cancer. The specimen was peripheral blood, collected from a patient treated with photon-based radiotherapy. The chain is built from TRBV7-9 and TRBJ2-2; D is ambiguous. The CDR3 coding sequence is TGTGCCAGCAGCCCCCGACCCAACACCGGGGAGCTGTTTTTT. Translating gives CASSPRPNTGELFF. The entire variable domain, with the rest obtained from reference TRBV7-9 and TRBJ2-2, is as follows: DTGVSQNPRHKITKRGQNVTFRCDPISEHNRLYWYRQTLGQGPEFLTYFQNEAQLEKSRLLSDRFSAERPKGSFSTLEIQRTEQGDSAMYLCASSPRPNTGELFFGEGSRLTVL.